The 30 T cell receptor beta chains below come from one sample, sequenced in a study of CD8 T cells in Susac syndrome. Reverse transcription used about 0.45 to 1 ug RNA and random hexamers. From the immunoSEQ multiplex PCR reads, TCRdb called clonotypes with MiXCR, one entry per CDR3 protein. The sample includes about 200,000 distinct CDR3 sequences, 80% to 95% seen only once; the top ten take 0.1% to 0.15%. Input material: CD8+ T cells from PBMCs. The receptor set was obtained from a human donor with multiple sclerosis.

V gene TRBV12-3 or TRBV12-4 combines with J gene TRBJ1-6; a possible D gene is TRBD1 (5 bases). The CDR3 is 13 amino acids. Trimming cost V 8 bases and J 8 bases, with 13 bases left between them. CDR3 sequence (DNA): TGTGCCAGCCGAGACAGCGTATATTCACCCCTCCACTTT. It yields the protein CASRDSVYSPLHF.

This chain joins TRBV7-2 and TRBJ2-1; D gene uncertain. CDR3 size: 12 residues. The germline V gene has CDR1 SGHTA and CDR2 FQGNSA. The germline V and J ends were trimmed by 5 bases and 9 bases, with 11 bases remaining between them. Here the CDR3 reads CASSRGYSEQFF. DNA of the CDR3: TGTGCCAGCAGCCGAGGTTATTCTGAGCAGTTCTTC. The full variable domain, its missing parts supplied by reference TRBV7-2 and TRBJ2-1, is GAGVSQSPSNKVTEKGKDVELRCDPISGHTALYWYRQSLGQGLEFLIYFQGNSAPDKSGLPSDRFSAERTGGSVSTLTIQRTQQEDSAVYLCASSRGYSEQFFGPGTRLTVL.

This clonotype was observed a single time. The chain is built from TRBV12-3 or TRBV12-4 and TRBJ1-2, with TRBD1 matching over 9 bases. The CDR3 is made up of 13 amino acids. The trim removed 7 bases at V and 4 bases at J, leaving 4 bases unmatched. This CDR3 is CASTQTGGYGYTF. As DNA, the CDR3 is TGTGCCAGCACCCAGACAGGGGGCTATGGCTACACCTTC.

This clonotype was observed once. The chain is built from TRBV19 and TRBJ1-5; 7 bases map to TRBD1. The CDR3 runs to 16 residues. V lost 6 bases, J lost 7 bases, and 15 bases stayed unmatched. Germline CDR1 is LNHDA and CDR2 is SQIVND (reference sequence). DNA for the CDR3: TGTGCCAGTAGCCGGAGGGGGCCCCCTTCTAACCAGCCCCAGCATTTT. Protein product: CASSRRGPPSNQPQHF.

This sequence joins TRBV2 and TRBJ1-1; D gene unclear. The ends were cut back, 4 bases at V and 0 bases at J, with 6 bases in the middle. The V gene's germline CDR1 is SNHLY and CDR2 FYNNEI. CDR3 length: 13 amino acids. The CDR3 reads CASSGFLNTEAFF. The CDR3 DNA sequence: TGTGCCAGCAGTGGTTTCCTGAACACTGAAGCTTTCTTT.

This clonotype occurred a few times. This chain joins TRBV4-3 and TRBJ2-5, with D perhaps matching TRBD2 (6 bases). This CDR3 comprises 15 residues. Germline CDR1 LGHNA, CDR2 YSLEER. Trimming shortened V by 1 base and J by 1 base, and 10 bases separated the two germline ends. The CDR3: CASSQAPGLQETQYF. CDR3 DNA sequence: TGCGCCAGCAGCCAAGCCCCGGGACTCCAAGAGACCCAGTACTTC.

The chain combines TRBV7-6 with TRBJ2-1; no clear D gene. Trimming took off 4 bases at V and 6 bases at J, with 19 bases between the two ends. Germline values: CDR1 SGHVS, CDR2 FNYEAQ. CDR3 size: 16 residues. The CDR3: CASSWETARRPNEQFF. The CDR3 bases are TGTGCCAGCAGCTGGGAAACAGCGAGAAGGCCCAATGAGCAGTTCTTC.

The chain is built from TRBV7-9 and TRBJ1-1; D not certain. The germline V gene has CDR1 SEHNR and CDR2 FQNEAQ (reference sequence). The CDR3 length is 13 residues. Between the trimmed V and J ends, which lost 3 bases and 6 bases, there was a span of 11 bases. CDR3 sequence reads: CASSFREIPEAFF. CDR3 bases: TGTGCCAGCAGCTTTAGAGAGATCCCTGAAGCTTTCTTT.

The chain uses TRBV13 and TRBJ2-2, with 11 positions matching TRBD2. CDR1 is PRHDT, CDR2 FYEKMQ, per germline (reference sequence). CDR3 length equals 16 residues. Trimming took 5 bases from V and 7 from J; bases not matched to a gene: 9. CDR3 sequence reads: CASSNLAGGPDGELFF. Written as DNA, the CDR3 is TGTGCCAGCAGCAACTTAGCGGGGGGGCCGGACGGGGAGCTGTTTTTT.

The chain joins TRBV7-8 to TRBJ2-1; D uncertain. CDR1 SGHVS and CDR2 FQNEAQ come from the germline V gene. The CDR3 has 14 residues. Trimming removed 4 bases at V and 8 bases at J, with 15 bases between. CDR3 nucleotide sequence: TGTGCCAGCAGCTCGAACTCCGCCCGGGATGAGCAGTTCTTC. It codes for CASSSNSARDEQFF.

The chain has TRBV2 and TRBJ2-7, with a tentative D call TRBD1 (5 bases). This CDR3 region has 12 residues. Germline CDR1 SNHLY, CDR2 FYNNEI. Trimming shortened V by 6 bases and J by 4 bases, and 10 bases separated the two germline ends. CDR3 nucleotide sequence: TGTGCCAGCAGGGGGCCGACTTACGAGCAGTACTTC. Residues: CASRGPTYEQYF.

The chain carries TRBV20-1 and TRBJ1-5; maybe TRBD1 (5 bases). This CDR3 has 15 amino acids. Germline V gene data show CDR1 as DFQATT and CDR2 as SNEGSKA (reference sequence). The V and J ends lost 0 bases and 0 bases respectively, with 9 bases between them. The CDR3: CSARDLGDSNQPQHF. CDR3 nucleotide sequence: TGCAGTGCTAGAGATTTAGGGGATAGCAATCAGCCCCAGCATTTT.

This clonotype was seen once. The chain uses TRBV6-5 and TRBJ2-7; 9 bases are a match to TRBD1. Germline trimming cut 5 bases from V and 7 bases from J; bases unmatched to any gene: 12. The CDR3 is 15 amino acids. Germline V gene lookup returns CDR1 MNHEY and CDR2 SVGAGI. The CDR3 DNA sequence: TGTGCCAGCAGTACGTCCACAGGGGGCTCGGATGAGCAGTACTTC. Amino acid sequence: CASSTSTGGSDEQYF.

This chain joins TRBV7-9 and TRBJ2-7; 10 bases fit TRBD1. Germline V CDR1 and CDR2: SEHNR, FQNEAQ (reference sequence). Losses at the gene ends were 5 bases for V and 5 bases for J; bases not matched to a gene: 6. This CDR3 comprises 14 residues. The CDR3 region is CASSGDRGWHEQYF. CDR3 nucleotide sequence: TGTGCCAGCAGCGGGGACAGGGGTTGGCACGAGCAGTACTTC.

The chain couples TRBV6-5 to TRBJ2-7; D gene unclear. V lost 10 bases to trimming and J lost 0 bases, with 10 bases between them. CDR3 length equals 12 residues. Germline assignment: CDR1 MNHEY and CDR2 SVGAGI. CDR3 bases: TGTGCCACGGCCGTGAGCTCCTACGAGCAGTACTTC. It encodes CATAVSSYEQYF.

The chain uses TRBV7-9 and TRBJ1-1, with D perhaps TRBD1 (5 bases). This CDR3 contains 15 residues. V was shortened by 2 bases and J by 2 bases, with 12 bases between the two germline ends. The germline V gene encodes CDR1 SEHNR and CDR2 FQNEAQ (reference sequence). The chain's CDR3 is CASSLSQGVNTEAFF. The CDR3 coding sequence is TGTGCCAGCAGCTTAAGCCAGGGAGTAAACACTGAAGCTTTCTTT.

This clonotype was observed a few times. The chain links TRBV27 to TRBJ2-7; TRBD1 aligns across 10 bases. V shed 3 bases, J shed 7 bases, and the junction held 3 bases outside the gene matches. The CDR3 is made up of 13 amino acids. Germline loops: CDR1 MNHEY, CDR2 SMNVEV (reference sequence). CDR3: CASSLGQGMEQYF. The CDR3 bases are TGTGCCAGCAGTTTGGGACAGGGGATGGAGCAGTACTTC.

The rearrangement uses TRBV9 and TRBJ1-4; 8 bases fit TRBD1. The germline V gene encodes CDR1 SGDLS and CDR2 YYNGEE. The length of the CDR3 is 12 residues. V trimming: 2 bases; J trimming: 10 bases; junction bases outside the gene matches: 1. CDR3 residues: CASSVDRGKLFF. Here the CDR3 DNA reads TGTGCCAGCAGCGTCGACAGGGGAAAACTGTTTTTT.

The V call is TRBV9, the J call TRBJ2-7, with D possibly called TRBD1 or TRBD2 (6 bases each). The CDR3 length is 14 residues. V gave up 7 bases and J gave up 0 bases, with 14 bases separating them. Germline V gene lookup returns CDR1 SGDLS and CDR2 YYNGEE. CDR3 sequence (DNA): TGTGCCAGCGCAGGGGAGGCGGACTCCTACGAGCAGTACTTC. It specifies CASAGEADSYEQYF.

V is TRBV18 and J is TRBJ2-7; D may be TRBD1 (6 bases). The CDR3 consists of 14 residues. Germline V gene lookup returns CDR1 KGHSH and CDR2 LQKENI. V lost 3 bases and J 2 bases, leaving 11 bases between the germline ends. CDR3 loop: CASSPSGQTYEQYF. CDR3 sequence (DNA): TGTGCCAGCTCACCTTCCGGACAGACCTACGAGCAGTACTTC. Looking up the rest from reference TRBV18 and TRBJ2-7 gives the full variable domain: NAGVMQNPRHLVRRRGQEARLRCSPMKGHSHVYWYRQLPEEGLKFMVYLQKENIIDESGMPKERFSAEFPKEGPSILRIQQVVRGDSAAYFCASSPSGQTYEQYFGPGTRLTVT.

The rearrangement links TRBV29-1 to TRBJ2-1; 14 bases fit TRBD2. Germline V gives CDR1 SQVTM, CDR2 ANQGSEA. V gave up 6 bases and J gave up 4 bases; unmatched junction bases: 17. There are 19 residues in the CDR3. The CDR3: CSVANPGLAGGPFYNEQFF. DNA for the CDR3: TGCAGCGTCGCCAACCCAGGACTAGCGGGAGGACCTTTTTACAATGAGCAGTTCTTC.

The rearrangement links TRBV9 to TRBJ2-1, with 7 positions matching TRBD2. Trimming removed 4 bases from V and 0 bases from J; junction bases left unmatched: 4. Germline loops: CDR1 SGDLS, CDR2 YYNGEE. The CDR3 is 15 amino acids. The CDR3: CASSPAGVSYNEQFF. The CDR3, as DNA: TGTGCCAGCAGCCCGGCGGGAGTCTCCTACAATGAGCAGTTCTTC.

The rearrangement joins TRBV29-1 to TRBJ2-7; 8 bases are a match to TRBD1. V lost 5 bases, J lost 1 base, and 4 bases stayed unmatched. In germline, CDR1 is SQVTM, CDR2 ANQGSEA. The CDR3 has 13 amino acids. CDR3 sequence (DNA): TGCAGCGTTATCGGACAGGGATCCTACGAGCAGTACTTC. It encodes CSVIGQGSYEQYF.

The chain couples TRBV4-3 to TRBJ1-1, with D unclear. The CDR3 contains 13 residues. The germline V gene has CDR1 LGHNA and CDR2 YSLEER. Trimming took off 3 bases at V and 4 bases at J, with 9 bases between the two ends. The CDR3 sequence is CASSHDRSTEAFF. The CDR3 nucleotides read TGCGCCAGCAGCCATGATAGATCCACTGAAGCTTTCTTT.

This chain connects TRBV4-1 to TRBJ2-3; 10 nucleotides line up with TRBD2. The germline gives CDR1 MGHRA, CDR2 YSYEKL. The length of the CDR3 is 17 residues. The ends lost 0 bases at V and 4 bases at J; junction bases unmatched: 7. CDR3 in DNA: TGCGCCAGCAGCCAAGACGCTAGCGGGAGAGGGGCAGATACGCAGTATTTT. As protein: CASSQDASGRGADTQYF.

The rearrangement joins TRBV3-1 to TRBJ2-3; TRBD2 matches at 7 bases. The CDR3 runs to 14 residues. V was pared by 0 bases and J by 6 bases, with 3 bases of the junction left unmatched. Germline loops: CDR1 LGHDT, CDR2 YNNKEL (reference sequence). The CDR3 DNA reads as TGTGCCAGCAGCCAAGAAAACGGGAGGGATACGCAGTATTTT. This gives the protein CASSQENGRDTQYF.

This chain joins TRBV19 and TRBJ1-6; D possibly corresponds to TRBD1 (6 bases). Germline CDR1 LNHDA, CDR2 SQIVND (reference sequence). The CDR3 is made up of 19 amino acids. V shed 4 bases and J shed 0 bases, with 19 bases lying between them. The CDR3 sequence: CASSTPLEGESSYNSPLHF. The CDR3 DNA reads TGTGCCAGTAGTACGCCCCTCGAGGGGGAGAGCTCCTATAATTCACCCCTCCACTTT.

This clonotype was recorded only once. This sequence joins TRBV7-9 and TRBJ2-1; no firm D call. Germline V lookup: CDR1 SEHNR, CDR2 FQNEAQ (reference sequence). Trimming shortened V by 5 bases and J by 7 bases, and 15 bases separated the two germline ends. The CDR3 totals 14 residues. The CDR3 coding sequence is TGTGCCAGCAGCACCAATAGAGGACCAAATGAGCAGTTCTTC. Translating it yields CASSTNRGPNEQFF.

The CDR3 is CAWSAEEEGYTF. CDR3 DNA: TGTGCCTGGAGTGCAGAGGAAGAGGGCTACACCTTC. The chain couples TRBV30 to TRBJ1-2, with unresolved D. The V and J ends lost 1 base and 8 bases respectively, with 11 bases between them. The CDR3 runs to 12 residues. The germline V gene encodes CDR1 GTSNPN and CDR2 SVGIG (reference sequence).

This clonotype was found a few times. This chain links TRBV15 with TRBJ2-7; no clear D gene. This CDR3 region has 14 residues. Deletions cut 2 bases from V and 7 bases from J, with 15 bases between. Germline CDR1 reads LNHNV; CDR2 reads YYDKDF (reference sequence). The DNA for the CDR3 is TGTGCCACCAGCAGACCCGGCCCCTCTAGGGAGCAGTACTTC. This codes for CATSRPGPSREQYF.